This T cell receptor (beta chain) derives from a study of molecular identifiers for immune sequencing clone quantification. Germline V gives CDR1 MRHNA, CDR2 SNTAGT. The CDR3 length is 16 residues. Note on this clonotype: With a much larger clone just one base away, this may be a read error.

TCRdb recomputed calls from the PCR reads with MiXCR, one row per CDR3 protein. The repertoire has about 32,000 distinct CDR3 sequences, under 20% of them found once; the top ten carry under 1.3%. The J gene is TRBJ2-3, the V gene TRBV6-4; no firm D call. TRBJ1-5 explains the end of the DNA better; the J call may be wrong. The TCR comes from a human donor in good health. Some libraries in this study had Jurkat cell RNA spiked in. Sequencing was carried out using naive CD8+ T cells from blood, with Jurkat cell RNA spiked in. Indicated subset: FACS-sorted CD8+CD4-CCR7+CD45RA+ naive T cells. The CDR3 DNA reads TGTGCCAGCAGTGAGACGGCTAGCGGGAATATGAGGGAGCAGCATTTT. This encodes CASSETASGNMREQHF.